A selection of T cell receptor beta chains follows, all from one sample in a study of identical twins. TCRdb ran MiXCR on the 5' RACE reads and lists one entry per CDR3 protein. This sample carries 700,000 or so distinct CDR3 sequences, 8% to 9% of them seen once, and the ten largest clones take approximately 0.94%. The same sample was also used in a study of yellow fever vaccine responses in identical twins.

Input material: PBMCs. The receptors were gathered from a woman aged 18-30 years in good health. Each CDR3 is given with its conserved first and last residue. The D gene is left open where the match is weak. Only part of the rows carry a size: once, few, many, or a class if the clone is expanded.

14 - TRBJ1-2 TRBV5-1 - TGCGCCAGCAGCCCCCTCGGACAGCACTATGGCTACACCTTC CASSPLGQHYGYTF
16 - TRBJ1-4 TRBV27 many TGTGCCAGCAGTCCCCGTGTTGCCACAACTAATGAAAAACTGTTTTTT CASSPRVATTNEKLFF
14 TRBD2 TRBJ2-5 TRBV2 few TGTGCCAGCAGTGTCGTAGCGGGAGAAGGGACCCAGTACTTC CASSVVAGEGTQYF
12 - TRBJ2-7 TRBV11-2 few TGTGCCAGCAGCCTCCCCCCCCGCGAGCAGTACTTC CASSLPPREQYF
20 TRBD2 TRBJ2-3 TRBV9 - TGTGCCAGCAGCGTATCCTCCGGGACTAGCGGGGGGGCCGGCTCAGATACGCAGTATTTT CASSVSSGTSGGAGSDTQYF
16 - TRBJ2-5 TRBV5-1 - TGCGCCAGCAGCTTGGAGGGGACGACCAGACAAGAGACCCAGTACTTC CASSLEGTTRQETQYF
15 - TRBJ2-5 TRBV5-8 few TGTGCCAGCAGCCCGGACATCACCATCCAAGAGACCCAGTACTTC CASSPDITIQETQYF
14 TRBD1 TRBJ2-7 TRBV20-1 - TGCAGCTGGGGACCGGGACAGGGCTCCTACGAGCAGTACTTC CSWGPGQGSYEQYF
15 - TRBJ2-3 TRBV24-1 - TGTGCCACCAGTGATTTGGGATGGGGCACAGATACGCAGTATTTT CATSDLGWGTDTQYF
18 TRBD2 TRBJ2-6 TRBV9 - TGTGCCAGCAGCGTCCAGCGGGGCATGTTCTCTGGGGCCAACGTCCTGACTTTC CASSVQRGMFSGANVLTF
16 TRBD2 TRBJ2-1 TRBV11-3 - TGTGCCAGCAGCTCCCGGCTAGCGGGAGAGGGCAATGAGCAGTTCTTC CASSSRLAGEGNEQFF
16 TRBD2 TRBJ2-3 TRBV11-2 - TGTGCCAGCAGTTTGGGACTAGCGGGAGACGGGGATACGCAGTATTTT CASSLGLAGDGDTQYF
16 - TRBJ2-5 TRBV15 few TGTGCCACCAGCAGAGAACCCCTGACAGCCGAAGAGACCCAGTACTTC CATSREPLTAEETQYF
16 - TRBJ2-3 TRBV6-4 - TGTGCCAGCAGCGGTTTCGCGGGGTCTAGCACAGATACGCAGTATTTT CASSGFAGSSTDTQYF
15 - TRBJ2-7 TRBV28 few TGTGCCAGCAGTTTAGGCGGGACGTCAAACTACGAGCAGTACTTC CASSLGGTSNYEQYF
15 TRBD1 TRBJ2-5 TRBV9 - TGTGCCAGCAGCCAGCAGGGGGCGAGCCCTCGACCCCAGTACTTC CASSQQGASPRPQYF
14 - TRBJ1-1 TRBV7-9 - TGTGCCAGCAGGCCCCCGACAGTGAACACTGAAGCTTTCTTT CASRPPTVNTEAFF
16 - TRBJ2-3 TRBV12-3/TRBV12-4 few TGTGCCAGCAACAGGGTGAGGGGATTTAGCACAGATACGCAGTATTTT CASNRVRGFSTDTQYF
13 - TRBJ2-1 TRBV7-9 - TGTGCCAGCAGCTTAGCCACATGGAATGAGCAGTTCTTC CASSLATWNEQFF
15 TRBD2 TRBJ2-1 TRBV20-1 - TGCAGTGCTAGAGATAGAACTAGCGGCCGCAATGAGCAGTTCTTC CSARDRTSGRNEQFF
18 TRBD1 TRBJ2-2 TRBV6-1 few TGTGCCAGCAGTCGAATTCTACCGGGACAGGGGAACACCGGGGAGCTGTTTTTT CASSRILPGQGNTGELFF
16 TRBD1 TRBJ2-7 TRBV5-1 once TGCGCCAGCAGCTTGTTTGCACAGGGGGATGTCCACGAGCAGTACTTC CASSLFAQGDVHEQYF
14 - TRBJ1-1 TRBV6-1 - TGTGCCAGCAGGCGCTACAGGGAGGGCACTGAAGCTTTCTTT CASRRYREGTEAFF
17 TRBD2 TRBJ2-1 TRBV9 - TGTGCCAGCAGCTCCCACAAAGTAGCGGGGAGTGACAATGAGCAGTTCTTC CASSSHKVAGSDNEQFF
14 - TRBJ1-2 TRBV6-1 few TGTGCCAGCAGCCCCGGCGGAGGGTACTATGGCTACACCTTC CASSPGGGYYGYTF
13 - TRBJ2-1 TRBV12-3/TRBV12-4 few TGTGCCAGCAGTTTAGACCAAGGGGATGAGCAGTTCTTC CASSLDQGDEQFF
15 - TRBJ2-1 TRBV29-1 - TGCAGCGCCGGACCCAGGACAGCCTCCTACAATGAGCAGTTCTTC CSAGPRTASYNEQFF
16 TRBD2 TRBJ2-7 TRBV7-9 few TGTGCCAGCAGTTCGGGTAGCGGGGCTAGCTCCTACGAGCAGTACTTC CASSSGSGASSYEQYF
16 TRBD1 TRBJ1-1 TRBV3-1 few TGTGCCAGCAGCCAAACAGGGGGCCCTCAGAACACTGAAGCTTTCTTT CASSQTGGPQNTEAFF
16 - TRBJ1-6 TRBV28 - TGTGCCAGCAGTTTATTTGACAGCCTCTATAATTCACCCCTCCACTTT CASSLFDSLYNSPLHF
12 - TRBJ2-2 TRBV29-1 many TGCAGCGTGAAACAGAACACCGGGGAGCTGTTTTTT CSVKQNTGELFF
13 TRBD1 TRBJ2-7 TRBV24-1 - TGTGCCACCAGTGACCCGGGACAGGACGAGCAGTACTTC CATSDPGQDEQYF
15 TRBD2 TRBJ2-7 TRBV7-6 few TGTGCCAGCAGCTCGGGAGGGAGTGGGGACCACGAGCAGTACTTC CASSSGGSGDHEQYF
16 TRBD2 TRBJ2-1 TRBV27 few TGTGCCAGCAGTTTATGGCTAGCGGGGCCTACAGAGGAGCAGTTCTTC CASSLWLAGPTEEQFF
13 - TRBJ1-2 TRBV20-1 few TGCAGTGCTAGAGATCGGGGGGCAGGTGGCTACACCTTC CSARDRGAGGYTF
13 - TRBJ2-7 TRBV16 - TGTGCCAGCAGCCTCATACAGGATTACGAGCAGTACTTC CASSLIQDYEQYF
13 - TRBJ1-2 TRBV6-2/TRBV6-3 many TGTGCCAGCAGTTCTACAAGTAACTATGGCTACACCTTC CASSSTSNYGYTF
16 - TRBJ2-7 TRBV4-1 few TGCGCCAGCAGCCAAGAGAGCGGGTACACTTTCTACGAGCAGTACTTC CASSQESGYTFYEQYF
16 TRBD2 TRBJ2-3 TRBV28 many TGTGCCAGCAGTTCAACCGGGACTAGCGGAACAGATACGCAGTATTTT CASSSTGTSGTDTQYF
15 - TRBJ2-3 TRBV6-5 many TGTGCCAGCAGTTACGCTGGAGGAGGCACAGATACGCAGTATTTT CASSYAGGGTDTQYF
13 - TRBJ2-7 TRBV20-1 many TGCAGTGCTAGCGAGTTGGGGAACTACGAGCAGTACTTC CSASELGNYEQYF
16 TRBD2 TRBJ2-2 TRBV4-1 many TGCGCCAGCAGCCAAGATGGGAGCGGGAGGACCGGGGAGCTGTTTTTT CASSQDGSGRTGELFF
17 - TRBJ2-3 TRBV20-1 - TGCAGTGCTAGAAGTCGGTTTGGGCGGCCAGGAGCAGATACGCAGTATTTT CSARSRFGRPGADTQYF
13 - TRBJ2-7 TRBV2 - TGTGCCAGCAGTGACCTTCAGACCCTAATGCAGTACTTC CASSDLQTLMQYF
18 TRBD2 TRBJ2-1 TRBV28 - TGTGCCAGCAGCCCCCCGGCCTTAGCGGGAGGTTCCTACAATGAGCAGTTCTTC CASSPPALAGGSYNEQFF
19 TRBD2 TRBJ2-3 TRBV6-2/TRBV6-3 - TGTGCCAGCAGTTACAGGGGGAAGAGTAGCGGGGGCCGCACAGATACGCAGTATTTT CASSYRGKSSGGRTDTQYF
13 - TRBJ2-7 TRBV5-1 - TGCGCCAGCGGGGTAGGCATGACCTACGAGCAGTACTTC CASGVGMTYEQYF
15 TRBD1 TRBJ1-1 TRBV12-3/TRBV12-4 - TGTGCCAGCCCCGGAGGACAGGGCGGTTACCCTGAAGCTTTCTTT CASPGGQGGYPEAFF
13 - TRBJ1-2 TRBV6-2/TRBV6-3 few TGTGCCAGCAGCAAACAGGAGAACTATGGCTACACCTTC CASSKQENYGYTF
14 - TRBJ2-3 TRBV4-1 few TGCGCCAGCAGTGGCCGTTCTAGCACAGATACGCAGTATTTT CASSGRSSTDTQYF
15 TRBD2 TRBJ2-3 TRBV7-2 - TGTGCCAGCAGACCAATAGCGGGGGGCCCAGATACGCAGTATTTT CASRPIAGGPDTQYF